Following are 27 T cell receptor beta chains from one sample sequenced in a study of cytomegalovirus exposure and HLA in healthy donors (dated by TCRdb to 2016 to 2017). The library was produced with the immunoSEQ multiplex PCR assay. A mixture of 60 forward primers for TCR Vbeta segments and 13 reverse primers for TCR Jbeta segments was used in the multiplex PCR. TCRdb's version of the immuneACCESS table is confined to in-frame rearrangements and falls short of the full clone set. An unresolved V gene accounts for under half of the shortfall where checked; the remainder is of unknown origin. In this sample's table one finds more than 200,000 clones. Jointly, the top ten make up roughly 0.89% of the sample. Material for sequencing was PBMCs. The receptor source for this set is a woman in her twenties or thirties in good health and CMV-seropositive.

The chain uses TRBV30 and TRBJ2-1; TRBD2 matches at 10 bases. In germline, CDR1 is GTSNPN, CDR2 SVGIG (reference sequence). Trimming removed 5 bases from V and 4 bases from J; junction bases left unmatched: 5. The CDR3 covers 14 residues. The CDR3 protein is CAWSGTSAYNEQFF. The CDR3 DNA follows: TGTGCCTGGTCCGGGACTAGCGCGTACAATGAGCAGTTCTTC.

V gene TRBV27 combines with J gene TRBJ1-2; D is perhaps TRBD1 (5 bases). The CDR3 extends over 14 amino acids. From germline, CDR1 is MNHEY and CDR2 SMNVEV (reference sequence). Between the trimmed V and J ends, which lost 3 bases and 2 bases, there was a span of 10 bases. The CDR3 bases are TGTGCCAGCAGTTTCCAGGGAGGCAACTATGGCTACACCTTC. Its translation: CASSFQGGNYGYTF.

This sequence joins TRBV5-4 and TRBJ2-7; the match to TRBD2 covers 8 bases. CDR1 SGHNT and CDR2 YYREEE come from the germline V gene (reference sequence). The ends lost 0 bases at V and 0 bases at J; junction bases unmatched: 2. The CDR3 spans 15 residues. This chain's CDR3 is CASSLASGLSYEQYF. The CDR3 region has the DNA TGTGCCAGCAGCTTGGCTAGCGGGCTCTCCTACGAGCAGTACTTC.

The V and J genes are TRBV6-1 and TRBJ1-1; 10 bases are shared with TRBD1. After removal of 2 bases from V and 7 bases from J, the junction contained 7 bases not matched to a gene. The CDR3 consists of 15 residues. The germline gives CDR1 MNHNS, CDR2 SASEGT. Here the CDR3 reads CASSELRQGAGEAFF. CDR3 DNA sequence: TGTGCCAGCAGTGAACTCCGACAGGGGGCTGGTGAAGCTTTCTTT.

The chain has TRBV7-2 and TRBJ1-1, with TRBD1 as a possible D gene (6 bases). The CDR3 has 18 amino acids. Trimming left V 3 bases short and J 7 bases short, with 27 bases between. From germline, CDR1 is SGHTA and CDR2 FQGNSA. CDR3 DNA: TGTGCCAGCAGCTTGCCAGCTCCCGGGACACTTGAACATAGTGAAGCTTTCTTT. This gives the protein CASSLPAPGTLEHSEAFF.

This chain uses TRBV6-5 with TRBJ2-7, with D possibly matching TRBD2 (6 bases). In germline, CDR1 is MNHEY, CDR2 SVGAGI. The CDR3 has 13 amino acids. V lost 5 bases and J 2 bases, leaving 10 bases between the germline ends. The DNA for the CDR3 is TGTGCCAGCAGTACGGGGGAGACCTACGAGCAGTACTTC. Amino acid sequence: CASSTGETYEQYF.

The rearrangement links TRBV28 to TRBJ2-7; 7 bases map to TRBD2. Per the germline V gene, CDR1 is MDHEN and CDR2 is SYDVKM. J was trimmed by 2 bases and V by 3 bases; bases with no gene match: 4. This CDR3 is built from 14 residues. The CDR3 loop reads CASSLGGGAYEQYF. CDR3 bases: TGTGCCAGCAGTTTGGGGGGGGGTGCCTACGAGCAGTACTTC. Full variable domain (remainder filled in from reference TRBV28 and TRBJ2-7): DVKVTQSSRYLVKRTGEKVFLECVQDMDHENMFWYRQDPGLGLRLIYFSYDVKMKEKGDIPEGYSVSREKKERFSLILESASTNQTSMYLCASSLGGGAYEQYFGPGTRLTVT.

The chain recombines TRBV7-2 with TRBJ2-7; D perhaps matches TRBD2 (5 bases). CDR3 length: 12 amino acids. Looked up from germline, CDR1 is SGHTA and CDR2 is FQGNSA. Trimming stripped 5 bases from V and 7 bases from J, with 12 bases between. The CDR3 reads CASSTAGFEQYF. The CDR3 nucleotides are TGTGCCAGCAGCACCGCGGGTTTTGAGCAGTACTTC.

This chain uses TRBV6-4 with TRBJ2-7; TRBD1 matches at 7 bases. In germline, CDR1 is MRHNA, CDR2 SNTAGT. The CDR3 has 17 amino acids. Germline trimming cut 0 bases from V and 6 bases from J; bases unmatched to any gene: 14. CDR3 sequence reads: CASSDSRRIEGACEQYF. In DNA, the CDR3 is TGTGCCAGCAGTGACTCGAGACGGATCGAGGGGGCCTGCGAGCAGTACTTC.

DNA of the CDR3: TGTGCCAGCAGCTTAGGAGTTGTCCACTACAATGAGCAGTTCTTC. Protein sequence: CASSLGVVHYNEQFF. This chain joins TRBV7-2 and TRBJ2-1; D not certain. CDR3 length: 15 amino acids. Trimming took off 1 base at V and 3 bases at J, with 10 bases between the two ends. Germline CDR1 reads SGHTA; CDR2 reads FQGNSA.

CDR3 sequence: CASSDQGQVGSPLHF. In nucleotides, the CDR3 is TGTGCCAGCAGTGACCAGGGACAGGTCGGTTCACCCCTCCACTTT. V usage is TRBV6-1 and J usage is TRBJ1-6, with 8 bases that match TRBD1. The germline CDR1 and CDR2 sequences are MNHNS and SASEGT. The trim removed 3 bases at V and 9 bases at J, leaving 7 bases unmatched. The CDR3 sequence is 15 residues long.

The chain joins TRBV28 to TRBJ1-1, with 8 bases lining up with TRBD1. Germline CDR1 is MDHEN and CDR2 is SYDVKM. V was clipped by 5 bases and J by 3 bases; unmatched bases: 5. This CDR3 spans 14 amino acids. The CDR3 protein is CASSQPRGHTEAFF. The DNA for the CDR3 is TGTGCCAGCAGTCAACCCAGGGGGCACACTGAAGCTTTCTTT.

The CDR3 nucleotides read TGTGCCAGCTCACCGGACAGAGAATCTAATGAAAAACTGTTTTTT. Translation gives CASSPDRESNEKLFF. The genes are TRBV18 and TRBJ1-4, with D possibly matching TRBD1 (6 bases). CDR1 and CDR2 from the germline V gene are KGHSH and LQKENI. The ends were cut back, 3 bases at V and 3 bases at J, with 11 bases in the middle. This CDR3 is built from 15 residues.

The gene calls are TRBV9 and TRBJ2-7, with TRBD1 matching 8 bases. This CDR3 comprises 13 residues. CDR1 is SGDLS, CDR2 YYNGEE, per germline. The trim removed 7 bases at V and 1 base at J, leaving 4 bases unmatched. CDR3 protein: CASGGQESYEQYF. The CDR3 DNA is TGTGCCAGCGGGGGACAGGAGTCCTACGAGCAGTACTTC.

The rearrangement links TRBV15 to TRBJ1-3; TRBD1 agrees at 8 bases. The germline gives CDR1 LNHNV, CDR2 YYDKDF (reference sequence). This CDR3 has 16 residues. With 3 bases clipped from V and 0 bases from J, the junction kept 4 bases outside the gene matches. CDR3 nucleotide sequence: TGTGCCACCAGCAGCGGGACAGGACGCTCTGGAAACACCATATATTTT. Residues: CATSSGTGRSGNTIYF.

V is TRBV10-3 and J is TRBJ2-1, with D perhaps TRBD1 (6 bases). V shed 5 bases and J shed 0 bases, with 11 bases lying between them. Per the germline V gene, CDR1 is ENHRY and CDR2 is SYGVKD. This CDR3 spans 15 amino acids. CDR3 in amino acids: CAISMDSFSYNEQFF. In nucleotides, the CDR3 is TGTGCCATCAGTATGGACAGTTTCTCCTACAATGAGCAGTTCTTC.

V gene TRBV7-6 combines with J gene TRBJ1-1, with 12 bases aligning to TRBD1. After removal of 1 base from V and 2 bases from J, the junction contained 2 bases not matched to a gene. Germline V CDR1 and CDR2: SGHVS, FNYEAQ. The CDR3 spans 16 residues. CDR3 region: CASSLGDRGLNTEAFF. The CDR3 DNA reads TGTGCCAGCAGCTTAGGGGACAGGGGGCTAAACACTGAAGCTTTCTTT.

The gene calls are TRBV6-1 and TRBJ2-7, with D possibly being TRBD1 (5 bases). Trimming took 5 bases from V and 3 from J, leaving 11 bases between them. Germline assignment: CDR1 MNHNS and CDR2 SASEGT. CDR3 length equals 13 residues. CDR3 sequence reads: CASSLDRSYEQYF. DNA of the CDR3: TGTGCCAGCAGTTTAGACAGAAGCTACGAGCAGTACTTC.

In regard to this clone: Additional DNA sequences in this sample encode the identical CDR3. The V and J genes are TRBV5-1 and TRBJ2-3, with D unclear. This CDR3 region has 14 residues. With 0 bases removed from V and 2 bases from J, the gap between germline ends came to 7 bases. The V gene's germline CDR1 is SGHRS and CDR2 YFSETQ. The CDR3 is CASSLGQNTDTQYF. CDR3 DNA sequence: TGCGCCAGCAGCTTGGGGCAGAACACAGATACGCAGTATTTT.

This chain links TRBV5-1 with TRBJ1-6, with 7 nucleotides matching TRBD1. This CDR3 is built from 16 residues. V gave up 4 bases and J gave up 7 bases; unmatched junction bases: 11. The germline V gene encodes CDR1 SGHRS and CDR2 YFSETQ. DNA for the CDR3: TGCGCCAGCAGCCAAAACCCTGGGACAGCCAATTCACCCCTCCACTTT. This encodes CASSQNPGTANSPLHF. Full variable domain (missing parts from reference TRBV5-1 and TRBJ1-6): KAGVTQTPRYLIKTRGQQVTLSCSPISGHRSVSWYQQTPGQGLQFLFEYFSETQRNKGNFPGRFSGRQFSNSRSEMNVSTLELGDSALYLCASSQNPGTANSPLHFGNGTRLTVT.

The V gene is TRBV7-2, the J gene TRBJ2-7; D perhaps matches TRBD2 (6 bases). Trimming shortened V by 2 bases and J by 3 bases, and 11 bases separated the two germline ends. There are 14 residues in the CDR3. The germline CDR1 and CDR2 sequences are SGHTA and FQGNSA. DNA of the CDR3: TGTGCCAGCAGCTTAAGCGGGTTAAACTACGAGCAGTACTTC. Translating gives CASSLSGLNYEQYF.

On this clone itself: Other DNA sequences from this sample encode an identical CDR3 as well. The gene calls are TRBV7-2 and TRBJ1-2; tentative D call: TRBD1 (5 bases). Per the germline V gene, CDR1 is SGHTA and CDR2 is FQGNSA. CDR3 size: 14 residues. Trimming took 1 base from V and 4 from J, leaving 10 bases between them. This CDR3 is CASSLDRGGYGYTF. The CDR3 region has the DNA TGTGCCAGCAGCTTAGACCGGGGGGGCTATGGCTACACCTTC.

The V call is TRBV4-2, the J call TRBJ2-1; 13 bases map to TRBD2. CDR1 and CDR2 (germline): LGHNA, YNFKEQ. This CDR3 has 16 amino acids. With 1 base clipped from V and 7 bases from J, the junction kept 4 bases outside the gene matches. CDR3 sequence: CASSQAGLAGWNEQFF. Here the CDR3 DNA reads TGTGCCAGCAGCCAAGCGGGACTAGCGGGGTGGAATGAGCAGTTCTTC.

This chain connects TRBV28 to TRBJ1-2, with D perhaps matching TRBD1 (6 bases). The CDR3 has 15 residues. Germline loops: CDR1 MDHEN, CDR2 SYDVKM. The V and J ends lost 1 base and 5 bases respectively, with 14 bases between them. Here the CDR3 DNA reads TGTGCCAGCAGTTTATCGGCAGGGGCCTCATATGGCTACACCTTC. Translation gives CASSLSAGASYGYTF.

The chain links TRBV7-9 to TRBJ2-3, with D unclear. Trimming left V 8 bases short and J 6 bases short, with 18 bases between. Germline CDR1 and CDR2: SEHNR and FQNEAQ (reference sequence). The CDR3 covers 14 residues. CDR3 sequence reads: CASHIPGHTDTQYF. CDR3 nucleotides: TGTGCCAGCCACATCCCAGGCCACACGGATACGCAGTATTTT. The entire variable domain, with the rest obtained from reference TRBV7-9 and TRBJ2-3, is as follows: DTGVSQNPRHKITKRGQNVTFRCDPISEHNRLYWYRQTLGQGPEFLTYFQNEAQLEKSRLLSDRFSAERPKGSFSTLEIQRTEQGDSAMYLCASHIPGHTDTQYFGPGTRLTVL.

V gene TRBV5-1 combines with J gene TRBJ1-1; D not certain. V shed 3 bases and J shed 5 bases, with 11 bases lying between them. The CDR3 runs to 13 residues. Germline CDR1 SGHRS, CDR2 YFSETQ. CDR3 DNA: TGCGCCAGCAGCTACCGTTCGGGTACTGAAGCTTTCTTT. Protein: CASSYRSGTEAFF.

The chain combines TRBV5-1 with TRBJ2-5, with 10 bases that match TRBD2. Germline V gives CDR1 SGHRS, CDR2 YFSETQ. This CDR3 contains 16 residues. The V segment lost 1 base and the J segment 11 bases; nucleotides outside the gene matches: 14. The CDR3 nucleotides are TGCGCCAGCAGCTTGTCAAGTCTCGGGACTAGCGCAGAGCAGTACTTC. It is translated as CASSLSSLGTSAEQYF. Complete variable domain (other parts from reference TRBV5-1 and TRBJ2-5): KAGVTQTPRYLIKTRGQQVTLSCSPISGHRSVSWYQQTPGQGLQFLFEYFSETQRNKGNFPGRFSGRQFSNSRSEMNVSTLELGDSALYLCASSLSSLGTSAEQYFGPGTRLLVL.